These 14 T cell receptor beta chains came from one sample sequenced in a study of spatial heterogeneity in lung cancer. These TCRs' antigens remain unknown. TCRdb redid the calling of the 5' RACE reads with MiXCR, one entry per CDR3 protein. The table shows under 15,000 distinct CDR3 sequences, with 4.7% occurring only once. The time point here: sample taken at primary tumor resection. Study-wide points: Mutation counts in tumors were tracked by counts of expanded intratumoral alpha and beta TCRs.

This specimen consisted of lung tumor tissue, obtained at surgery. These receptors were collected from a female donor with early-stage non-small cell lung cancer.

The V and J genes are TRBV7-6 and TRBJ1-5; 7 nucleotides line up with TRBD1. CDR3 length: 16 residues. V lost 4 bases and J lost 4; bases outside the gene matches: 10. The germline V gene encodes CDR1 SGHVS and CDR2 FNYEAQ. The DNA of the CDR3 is TGTGCCAGCAGCTCTACAGGGGACCGTGGAAATCAGCCCCAGCATTTT. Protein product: CASSSTGDRGNQPQHF.

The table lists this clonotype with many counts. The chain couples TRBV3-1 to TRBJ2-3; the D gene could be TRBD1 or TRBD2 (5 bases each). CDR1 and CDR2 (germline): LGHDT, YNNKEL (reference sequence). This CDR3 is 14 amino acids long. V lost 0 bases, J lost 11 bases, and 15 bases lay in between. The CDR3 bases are TGTGCCAGCAGCCAAGATTGGGGTAAGGGACGGCAGTATTTT. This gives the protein CASSQDWGKGRQYF.

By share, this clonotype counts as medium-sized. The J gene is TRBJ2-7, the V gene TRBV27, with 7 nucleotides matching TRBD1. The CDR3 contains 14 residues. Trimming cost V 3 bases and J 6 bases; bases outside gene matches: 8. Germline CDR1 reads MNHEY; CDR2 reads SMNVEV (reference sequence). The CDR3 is CASSFNPTGTEQYF. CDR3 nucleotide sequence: TGTGCCAGCAGTTTTAACCCGACAGGGACCGAGCAGTACTTC.

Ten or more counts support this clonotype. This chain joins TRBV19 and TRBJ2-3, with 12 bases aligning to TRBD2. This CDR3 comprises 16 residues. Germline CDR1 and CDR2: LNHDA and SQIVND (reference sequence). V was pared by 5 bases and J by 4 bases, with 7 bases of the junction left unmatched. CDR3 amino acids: CASSPSGGALADTQYF. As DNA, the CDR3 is TGTGCCAGTAGTCCTAGCGGGGGGGCCCTGGCAGATACGCAGTATTTT.

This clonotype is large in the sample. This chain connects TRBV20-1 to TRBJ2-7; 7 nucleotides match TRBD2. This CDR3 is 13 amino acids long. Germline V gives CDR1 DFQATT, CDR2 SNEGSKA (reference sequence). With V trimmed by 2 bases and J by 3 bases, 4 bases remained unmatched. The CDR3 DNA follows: TGCAGTGCTAGAAGGGCTAGCGGCTACGAGCAGTACTTC. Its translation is CSARRASGYEQYF.

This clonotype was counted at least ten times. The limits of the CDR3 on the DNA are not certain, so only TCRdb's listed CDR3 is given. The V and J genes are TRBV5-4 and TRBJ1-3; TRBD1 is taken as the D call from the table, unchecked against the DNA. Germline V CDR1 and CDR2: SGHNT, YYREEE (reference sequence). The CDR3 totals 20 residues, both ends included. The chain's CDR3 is CASSLDPGDTIYFGEDTIYF.

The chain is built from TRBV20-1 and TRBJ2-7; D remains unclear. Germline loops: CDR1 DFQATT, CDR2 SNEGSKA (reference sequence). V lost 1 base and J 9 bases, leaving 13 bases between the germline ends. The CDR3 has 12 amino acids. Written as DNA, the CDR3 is TGCAGTGCTAGAGTAGGCGGCCTGGGGCAGTACTTC. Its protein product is CSARVGGLGQYF.

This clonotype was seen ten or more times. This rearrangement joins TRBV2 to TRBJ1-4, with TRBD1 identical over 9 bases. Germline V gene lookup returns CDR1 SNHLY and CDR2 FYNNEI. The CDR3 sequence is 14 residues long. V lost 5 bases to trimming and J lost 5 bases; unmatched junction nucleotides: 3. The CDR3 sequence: CASSPTGGNEKLFF. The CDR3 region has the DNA TGTGCCAGCAGTCCGACAGGGGGGAATGAAAAACTGTTTTTT. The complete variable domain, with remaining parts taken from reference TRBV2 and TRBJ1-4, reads EPEVTQTPSHQVTQMGQEVILRCVPISNHLYFYWYRQILGQKVEFLVSFYNNEISEKSEIFDDQFSVERPDGSNFTLKIRSTKLEDSAMYFCASSPTGGNEKLFFGSGTQLSVL.

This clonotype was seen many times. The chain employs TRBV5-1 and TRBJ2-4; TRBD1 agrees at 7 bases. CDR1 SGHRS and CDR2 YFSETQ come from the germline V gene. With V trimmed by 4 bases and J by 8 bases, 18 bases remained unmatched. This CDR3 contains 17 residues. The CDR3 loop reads CASSLAVIGGRWDIQYF. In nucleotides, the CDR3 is TGCGCCAGCAGCCTAGCCGTTATAGGGGGCAGGTGGGACATTCAGTACTTC.

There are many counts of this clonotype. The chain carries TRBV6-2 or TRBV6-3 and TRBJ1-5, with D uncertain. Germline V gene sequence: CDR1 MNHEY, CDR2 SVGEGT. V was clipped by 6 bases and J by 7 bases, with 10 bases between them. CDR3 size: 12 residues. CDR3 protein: CASRGGGQPQHF. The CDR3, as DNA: TGTGCCAGCAGAGGAGGTGGACAGCCCCAGCATTTT.

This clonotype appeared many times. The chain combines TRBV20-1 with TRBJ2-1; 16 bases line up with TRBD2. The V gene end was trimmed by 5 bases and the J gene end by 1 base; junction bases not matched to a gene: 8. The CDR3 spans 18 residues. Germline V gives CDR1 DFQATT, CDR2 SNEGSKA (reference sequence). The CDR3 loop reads CSAFPGTSGGDSYNEQFF. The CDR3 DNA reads TGCAGTGCTTTCCCCGGGACTAGCGGGGGGGATTCCTACAATGAGCAGTTCTTC.

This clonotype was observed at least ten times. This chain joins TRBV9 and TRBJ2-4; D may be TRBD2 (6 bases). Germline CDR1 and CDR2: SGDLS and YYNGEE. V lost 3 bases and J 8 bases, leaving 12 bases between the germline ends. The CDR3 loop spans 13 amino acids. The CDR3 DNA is TGTGCCAGCAGCGCAGGACCGGGGGACATTCAGTACTTC. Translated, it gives CASSAGPGDIQYF.

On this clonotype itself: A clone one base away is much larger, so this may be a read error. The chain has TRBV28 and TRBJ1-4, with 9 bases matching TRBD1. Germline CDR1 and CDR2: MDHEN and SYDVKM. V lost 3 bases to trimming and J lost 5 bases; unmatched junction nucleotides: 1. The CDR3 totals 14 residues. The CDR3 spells CASSLTGGNEKLFF. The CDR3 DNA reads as TGTGCCAGCAGTTTGACAGGGGGGAATGAAAAACTGTTTTTT.

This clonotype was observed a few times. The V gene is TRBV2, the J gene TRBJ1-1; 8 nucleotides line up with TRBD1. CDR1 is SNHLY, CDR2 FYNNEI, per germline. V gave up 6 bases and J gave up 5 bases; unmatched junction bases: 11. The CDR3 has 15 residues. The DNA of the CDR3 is TGTGCCAGCAGCGATCCCGGACAGGGTAGGACTGAAGCTTTCTTT. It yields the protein CASSDPGQGRTEAFF.